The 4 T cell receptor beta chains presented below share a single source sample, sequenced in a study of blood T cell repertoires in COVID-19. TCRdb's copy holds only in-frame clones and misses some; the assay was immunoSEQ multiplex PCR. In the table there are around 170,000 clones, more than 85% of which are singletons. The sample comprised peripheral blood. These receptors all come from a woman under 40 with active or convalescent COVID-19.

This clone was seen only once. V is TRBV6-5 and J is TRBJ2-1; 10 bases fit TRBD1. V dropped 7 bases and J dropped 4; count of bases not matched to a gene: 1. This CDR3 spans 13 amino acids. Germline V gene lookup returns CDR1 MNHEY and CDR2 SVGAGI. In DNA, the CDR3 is TGTGCCAGCAAGGGACAGGGGTACAATGAGCAGTTCTTC. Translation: CASKGQGYNEQFF.

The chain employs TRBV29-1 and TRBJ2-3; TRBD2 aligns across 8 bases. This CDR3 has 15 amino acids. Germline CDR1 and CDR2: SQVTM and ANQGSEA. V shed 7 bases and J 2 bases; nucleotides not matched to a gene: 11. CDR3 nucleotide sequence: TGCAGCGCCGGGGGGGGATCAGGGTTCACAGATACGCAGTATTTT. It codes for CSAGGGSGFTDTQYF.

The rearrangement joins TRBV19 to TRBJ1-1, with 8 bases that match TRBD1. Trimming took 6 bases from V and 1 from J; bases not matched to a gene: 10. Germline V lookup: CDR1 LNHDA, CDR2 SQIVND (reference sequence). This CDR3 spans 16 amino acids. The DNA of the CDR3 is TGTGCCAGTAGCAAGGACAGGGAAAAACCGAACACTGAAGCTTTCTTT. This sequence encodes CASSKDREKPNTEAFF.

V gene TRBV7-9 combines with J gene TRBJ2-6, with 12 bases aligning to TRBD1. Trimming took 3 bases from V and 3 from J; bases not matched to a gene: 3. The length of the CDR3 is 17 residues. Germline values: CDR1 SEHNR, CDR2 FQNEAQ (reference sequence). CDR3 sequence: CASSLGQGALGANVLTF. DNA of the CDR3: TGTGCCAGCAGCTTGGGACAGGGGGCGCTTGGGGCCAACGTCCTGACTTTC.